The entry that follows covers one T cell receptor beta chain sequence. Its antigen is undetermined. The CDR3 totals 14 residues. Per the germline V gene, CDR1 is MDHEN and CDR2 is SYDVKM. V lost 6 bases and J lost 8, with 19 bases in between. This entry is derived from a study of siplizumab effects on memory and regulatory T cells. Findings of the study overall: Unstimulated naive T cells seemed to show more diversity than memory cells did, and they also seemed to be among the major contributors to the alloresponse. It was never confirmed that proliferating Tregs from siplizumab cultures were suppressive.

The method was immunoSEQ multiplex PCR; TCRdb's version includes in-frame clones alone and lacks a portion of them. The sample includes more than 85,000 clones, more than 85% of them seen just once. V and J are TRBV28 and TRBJ1-2, with D uncertain. This TCR came from a human donor in good health. Sequenced material: CD4+ T cells sorted from blood. The CDR3 bases are TGTGCCAGCAGCGTCGCCGGGAAATCGGGAGGCTACACCTTC. This codes for CASSVAGKSGGYTF.